This T cell receptor (beta chain) was profiled in a study of cytomegalovirus exposure and HLA in healthy donors. To note about this clone: The antigen is not known.

Primers for the PCR totalled 60 Vbeta and 13 Jbeta. Produced via immunoSEQ multiplex PCR; TCRdb's table is partial and in-frame only. The sample holds roughly 160,000 clones; 75% to 85% are singletons and the top ten take roughly a tenth. CDR1 and CDR2 from the germline V gene are KGHSH and LQKENI. The V and J ends lost 5 bases and 4 bases, in that order; junction bases with no gene match: 3. This CDR3 is built from 14 residues. Study results and caveats: Later work found that TCR association rates differed between HLA loci; DRB1 had the most and HLA-C the fewest. Prediction of most subjects' HLA-A and HLA-B alleles by TCR beta sequences was reportedly accurate. In a later analysis, TCR beta V- and J-gene trimming showed a link to a missense DCLRE1C variant. A later analysis showed HLA-associated TCR beta chains outstripping equally common others in clonal expansion.

This TCR was sampled from a man between 50 and 59 years old in good health and CMV-seropositive. The chain employs TRBV18 and TRBJ1-1, with 11 bases matching TRBD1. The sample was PBMCs. This chain's CDR3 is CASSAGTGGTEAFF. CDR3 DNA: TGTGCCAGCTCAGCCGGGACAGGGGGCACTGAAGCTTTCTTT.